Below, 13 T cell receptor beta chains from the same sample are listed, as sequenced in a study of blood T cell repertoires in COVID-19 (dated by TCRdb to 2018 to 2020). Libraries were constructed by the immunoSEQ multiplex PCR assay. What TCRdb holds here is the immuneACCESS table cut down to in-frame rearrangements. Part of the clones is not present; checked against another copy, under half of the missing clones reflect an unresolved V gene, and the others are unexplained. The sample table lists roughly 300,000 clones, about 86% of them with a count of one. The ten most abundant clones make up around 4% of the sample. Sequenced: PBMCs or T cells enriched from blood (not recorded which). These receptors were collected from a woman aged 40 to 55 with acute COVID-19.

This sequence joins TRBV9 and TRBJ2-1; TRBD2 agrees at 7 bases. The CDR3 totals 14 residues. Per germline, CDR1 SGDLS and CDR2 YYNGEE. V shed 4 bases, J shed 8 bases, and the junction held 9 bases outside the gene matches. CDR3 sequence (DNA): TGTGCCAGCAGCCCCCGGACTAGAGGGGATGAGCAGTTCTTC. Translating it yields CASSPRTRGDEQFF.

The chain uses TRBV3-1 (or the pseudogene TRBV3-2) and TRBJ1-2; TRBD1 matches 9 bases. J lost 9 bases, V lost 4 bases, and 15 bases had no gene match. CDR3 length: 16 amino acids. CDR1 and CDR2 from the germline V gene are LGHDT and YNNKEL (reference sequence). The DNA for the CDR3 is TGTGCCAGCAGCCCCGCTACTATCCGGGACAGGGTTCGCTACACCTTC. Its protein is CASSPATIRDRVRYTF.

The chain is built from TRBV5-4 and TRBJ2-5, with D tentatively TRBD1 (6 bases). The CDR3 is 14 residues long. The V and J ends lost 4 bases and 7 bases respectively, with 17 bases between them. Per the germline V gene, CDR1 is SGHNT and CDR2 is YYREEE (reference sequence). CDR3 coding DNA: TGTGCCAGCAGCCTCGGACAGAAGGCAGGGACCCAGTACTTC. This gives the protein CASSLGQKAGTQYF.

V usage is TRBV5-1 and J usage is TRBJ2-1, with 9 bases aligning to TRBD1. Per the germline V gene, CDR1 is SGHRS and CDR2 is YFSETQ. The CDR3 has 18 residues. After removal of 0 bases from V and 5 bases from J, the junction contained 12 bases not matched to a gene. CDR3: CASSLVALTGGRNNEQFF. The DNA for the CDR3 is TGCGCCAGCAGCTTGGTTGCCTTGACAGGGGGTCGGAACAATGAGCAGTTCTTC.

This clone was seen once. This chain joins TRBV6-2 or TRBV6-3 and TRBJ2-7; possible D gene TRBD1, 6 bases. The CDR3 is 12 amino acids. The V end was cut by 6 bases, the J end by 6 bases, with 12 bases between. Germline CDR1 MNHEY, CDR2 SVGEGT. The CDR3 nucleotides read TGTGCCAGCAGCCAACAGGGTTTCGAGCAGTACTTC. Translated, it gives CASSQQGFEQYF.

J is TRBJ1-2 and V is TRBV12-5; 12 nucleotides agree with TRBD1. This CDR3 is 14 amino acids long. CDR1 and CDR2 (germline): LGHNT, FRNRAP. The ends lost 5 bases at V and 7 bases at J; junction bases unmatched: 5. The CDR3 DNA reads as TGTGCTAGTGGTAAAGGGACAGGGGGCCTTGGCTACACCTTC. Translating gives CASGKGTGGLGYTF.

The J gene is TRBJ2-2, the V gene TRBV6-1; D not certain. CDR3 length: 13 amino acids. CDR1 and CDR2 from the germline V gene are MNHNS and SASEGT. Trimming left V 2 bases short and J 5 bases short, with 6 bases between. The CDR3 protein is CASSETVTGELFF. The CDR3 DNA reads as TGTGCCAGCAGTGAAACAGTGACCGGGGAGCTGTTTTTT.

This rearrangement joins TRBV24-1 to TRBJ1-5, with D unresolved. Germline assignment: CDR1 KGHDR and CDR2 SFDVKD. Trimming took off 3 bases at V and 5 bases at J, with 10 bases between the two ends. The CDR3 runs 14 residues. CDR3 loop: CATSDRNSYQPQHF. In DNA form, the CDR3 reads TGTGCCACCAGTGATCGGAACAGCTATCAGCCCCAGCATTTT.

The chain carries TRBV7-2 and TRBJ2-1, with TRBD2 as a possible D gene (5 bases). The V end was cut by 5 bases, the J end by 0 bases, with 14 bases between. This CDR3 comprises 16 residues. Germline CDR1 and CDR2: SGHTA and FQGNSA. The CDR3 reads CASSPTRESSYNEQFF. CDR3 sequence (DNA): TGTGCCAGCAGCCCCACTAGGGAGAGCTCCTACAATGAGCAGTTCTTC.

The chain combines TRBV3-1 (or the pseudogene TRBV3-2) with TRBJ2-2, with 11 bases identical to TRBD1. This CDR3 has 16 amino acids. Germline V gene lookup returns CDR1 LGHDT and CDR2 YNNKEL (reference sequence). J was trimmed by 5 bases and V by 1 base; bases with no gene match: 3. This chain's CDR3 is CASSQVWDRGTGELFF. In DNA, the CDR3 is TGTGCCAGCAGCCAAGTATGGGACAGGGGGACCGGGGAGCTGTTTTTT.

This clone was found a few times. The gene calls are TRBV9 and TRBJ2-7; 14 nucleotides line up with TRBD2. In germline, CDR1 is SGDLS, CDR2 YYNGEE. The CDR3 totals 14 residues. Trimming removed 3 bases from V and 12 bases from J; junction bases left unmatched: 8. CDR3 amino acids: CASSGGLAGESSYF. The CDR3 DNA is TGTGCCAGCAGCGGGGGACTAGCGGGAGAATCGTCGTACTTC.

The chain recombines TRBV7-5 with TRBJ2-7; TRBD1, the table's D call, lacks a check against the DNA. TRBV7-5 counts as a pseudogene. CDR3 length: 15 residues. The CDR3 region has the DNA TGTGCCAGAAGCTCAGGGGGGCGAGATTGGAGCGAGCAGTACTTC. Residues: CARSSGGRDWSEQYF.

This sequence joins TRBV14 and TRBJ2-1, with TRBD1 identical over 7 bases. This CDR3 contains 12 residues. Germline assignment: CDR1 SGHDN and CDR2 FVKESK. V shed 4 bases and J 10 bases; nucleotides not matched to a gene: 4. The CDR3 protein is CASSPRGSEQFF. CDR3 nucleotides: TGTGCCAGCAGCCCCAGGGGGAGCGAGCAGTTCTTC.